The 3 T cell receptor beta chains reported below all come from one sample, sequenced in a study of blood T cell repertoires in COVID-19. Sequenced by immunoSEQ multiplex PCR; TCRdb stores in-frame clones only, minus some. The repertoire has tens of thousands of clones, 88% of them found once; the top ten carry almost 4%. The sequencing input was peripheral blood. These receptors were taken from a human donor in a cohort sampled during active COVID-19.

The rearrangement joins TRBV10-1 to TRBJ2-2; 9 nucleotides agree with TRBD1. J lost 0 bases, V lost 3 bases, and 8 bases had no gene match. Germline CDR1 and CDR2: WNHNN and SYGVQD (reference sequence). The CDR3 extends over 18 amino acids. CDR3 amino acids: CASSDRQGGCPNTGELFF. Written as DNA, the CDR3 is TGCGCCAGCAGTGACCGACAGGGGGGGTGCCCGAACACCGGGGAGCTGTTTTTT.

This clone was picked up a small number of times. The gene calls are TRBV7-2 and TRBJ2-7; unclear D gene. Germline CDR1 reads SGHTA; CDR2 reads FQGNSA. Trimming took 5 bases from V and 6 from J, leaving 14 bases between them. The CDR3 consists of 13 residues. CDR3 sequence: CASSPAQVGEQYF. Here the CDR3 DNA reads TGTGCCAGCAGCCCTGCCCAGGTGGGCGAGCAGTACTTC.

This clone was picked up one time. V gene TRBV7-9 combines with J gene TRBJ2-1; no firm D call. The germline V and J ends were trimmed by 5 bases and 4 bases, with 15 bases remaining between them. The CDR3 is 15 residues long. CDR1 SEHNR and CDR2 FQNEAQ come from the germline V gene (reference sequence). The CDR3 sequence is CASSADLFNYNEQFF. The CDR3 DNA reads TGTGCCAGCAGCGCCGACTTGTTTAATTACAATGAGCAGTTCTTC. Full variable domain (remainder filled in from reference TRBV7-9 and TRBJ2-1): DTGVSQNPRHKITKRGQNVTFRCDPISEHNRLYWYRQTLGQGPEFLTYFQNEAQLEKSRLLSDRFSAERPKGSFSTLEIQRTEQGDSAMYLCASSADLFNYNEQFFGPGTRLTVL.